This TCR beta chain appears in the sequencing data of a study of T cells in Graves' hyperthyroidism and ophthalmopathy. In the study overall: Peripheral blood samples were taken at initial diagnosis, prior to any treatment. General observations from the study: Ophthalmopathy stood apart from stable hyperthyroidism in a 13 V-J model. Most clonotypes expanded in thyroid above 0.001 were likewise present in blood. Ophthalmopathy was model-predicted a median approximately six months pre-onset.

This clonotype has just a few counts. The target antigen is unknown. Amplified regions were TCR beta CDR3 sequences from RNA transcripts. Initially, a first-round RT-PCR of the TCR CDR3 employed the HTBI primer set. TCRdb fed the multiplex PCR reads into MiXCR, producing one record per CDR3 protein. This sample carries about 640,000 distinct CDR3 sequences, roughly 14% of them seen once, and the ten largest clones take around 13%. Germline V gene sequence: CDR1 SQVTM, CDR2 ANQGSEA. V trimming: 5 bases; J trimming: 4 bases; junction bases outside the gene matches: 14. The CDR3 has 16 amino acids. This TCR was sampled from a woman between 45 and 65 years old with Graves' ophthalmopathy. The chain recombines TRBV29-1 with TRBJ2-1; 7 bases fit TRBD1. Source material: blood. The CDR3 sequence is CSVLGEQGRSYNEQFF. The DNA of the CDR3 is TGCAGCGTTCTCGGGGAACAGGGGCGAAGTTACAATGAGCAGTTCTTC.